Given below is one TCR beta chain in context. Antigen specificity is unknown. The data stem from a study of blood T cells in healthy people across ages. Study results and caveats: Aged donors had fewer naive CD4+ cells and lower diversity than long-lived donors.

V lost 4 bases to trimming and J lost 4 bases, with 18 bases between them. This CDR3 contains 16 residues. Germline V CDR1 and CDR2: SGHKS, YYEKEE (reference sequence). A second about 7 to 12 cycle PCR used barcoded and J-beta primers. TCRdb re-derived calls from the 5' RACE reads in MiXCR, one entry per CDR3 protein. The sample includes about 900,000 distinct CDR3 sequences, under 80% seen only once; the top ten take 25% to 35%. The sample taken for sequencing was blood. The gene calls are TRBV5-5 and TRBJ1-5, with unresolved D. The sequence derives from a man under 40 in good health. The CDR3 region is CASSPQPEIINQPQHF. As DNA, the CDR3 is TGTGCCAGCAGCCCCCAGCCGGAAATCATAAATCAGCCCCAGCATTTT.